This T cell receptor beta chain comes out of a study of shared clonotypes between healthy human individuals. Study-wide points: A few donors showed sharing of approximately 5% of naive CD4 clonotypes. Sampling covered blood only; tissue repertoires likely differ.

V gave up 2 bases and J gave up 2 bases, with 11 bases separating them. The CDR3 covers 15 residues. Germline lookup yields CDR1 SGDLS and CDR2 YYNGEE. All the donors were Caucasian adults who lived in Nashville, Tennessee. The table came from immunoSEQ multiplex PCR; TCRdb's copy has only in-frame clones and leaves some out. The repertoire holds 2 million to 3 million clones, with approximately 94% as singletons. Comment on this clone: Its antigen is unknown.

The chain uses TRBV9 and TRBJ1-3; no definite D call. This clonotype was obtained from a young man in good health. The sequenced material came from naive CD4+ T cells sorted from blood. Subset specified: CD45RA+ positively selected. The CDR3 loop reads CASSVSGSPGNTIYF. As DNA, the CDR3 is TGTGCCAGCAGCGTCTCGGGTAGCCCTGGAAACACCATATATTTT. Full variable domain (missing parts from reference TRBV9 and TRBJ1-3): DSGVTQTPKHLITATGQRVTLRCSPRSGDLSVYWYQQSLDQGLQFLIQYYNGEERAKGNILERFSAQQFPDLHSELNLSSLELGDSALYFCASSVSGSPGNTIYFGEGSWLTVV.